This TCR beta chain originates from a study of blood T cell repertoires in COVID-19. Study information: Samples of COVID-19 (acute and convalescent) were obtained from the United States, Italy and Spain.

V lost 7 bases to trimming and J lost 6 bases, with 16 bases between them. Germline-derived CDR1 and CDR2 are SNHLY and FYNNEI. The CDR3 is 14 amino acids. The study drew participants aged roughly 18 to 89 years from about two dozen US areas. In the original processing: Researchers report that nucleated cell counts were estimated from reference gene primer amplification. Some clones are missing from TCRdb's copy, which holds only in-frame ones; the method was immunoSEQ multiplex PCR. V and J calls and clone size are copied from that table; D and trimming were computed from the DNA. The table has about 260,000 clones, 80% to 90% seen once.

The receptor was derived from a woman in her thirties with acute COVID-19. Sequencing was carried out using PBMCs or T cells enriched from blood (not recorded which). The rearrangement links TRBV2 to TRBJ2-1; D remains ambiguous. For the CDR3, the DNA is TGTGCCAGCACGAACAGTGGTCTACGCAATGAGCAGTTCTTC. Translated, it gives CASTNSGLRNEQFF. Using reference TRBV2 and TRBJ2-1 for the parts outside the CDR3, the full variable domain is EPEVTQTPSHQVTQMGQEVILRCVPISNHLYFYWYRQILGQKVEFLVSFYNNEISEKSEIFDDQFSVERPDGSNFTLKIRSTKLEDSAMYFCASTNSGLRNEQFFGPGTRLTVL.